This T cell receptor beta chain originates from a study of blood T cells in healthy people across ages. Study outcomes and limitations: In older individuals, TCR beta diversity per million T cells was lower, falling roughly linearly with age.

Isolation yielded PBMCs, at least 7 million per sample, in every case. Total RNA, at least 5 micrograms per sample, was extracted from PBMCs. CDR1 and CDR2 (germline): SGDLS, YYNGEE. The CDR3 covers 16 residues. Using a J-beta primer mix together with a sample-barcoded 5' primer, a second PCR was run for about 6 to 12 cycles. A template-switch adaptor that had 12 random nucleotides put a tag on each cDNA molecule. TCRdb re-analysed the 5' RACE reads in MiXCR, keeping a single row per CDR3 protein. Among 650,000 to 1,000,000 distinct CDR3 sequences listed, 46% were seen once. Turning to this clonotype: What it binds is not known.

The chain is built from TRBV9 and TRBJ2-1; TRBD2 matches 11 bases. The DNA end is a closer match to TRBJ2-7, so the J assignment may be wrong. This sequence originates from a man older than 75 in good health. Sequencing was carried out using blood. The CDR3, as DNA: TGTGCCAGCAGCGTAGGTTCGACTAGCGGGATATATGAGCAGTACTTC. Its translation: CASSVGSTSGIYEQYF.